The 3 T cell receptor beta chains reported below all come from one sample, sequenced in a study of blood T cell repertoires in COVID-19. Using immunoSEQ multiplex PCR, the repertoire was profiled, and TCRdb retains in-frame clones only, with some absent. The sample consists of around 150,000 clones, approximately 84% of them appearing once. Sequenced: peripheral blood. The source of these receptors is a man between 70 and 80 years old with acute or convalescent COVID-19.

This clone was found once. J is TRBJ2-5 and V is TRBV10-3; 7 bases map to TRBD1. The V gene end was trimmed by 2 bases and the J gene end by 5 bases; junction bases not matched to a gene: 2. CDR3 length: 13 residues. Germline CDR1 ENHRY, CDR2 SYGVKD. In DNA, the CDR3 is TGTGCCATCAGTGAGACGGACAGGGAGACCCAGTACTTC. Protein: CAISETDRETQYF.

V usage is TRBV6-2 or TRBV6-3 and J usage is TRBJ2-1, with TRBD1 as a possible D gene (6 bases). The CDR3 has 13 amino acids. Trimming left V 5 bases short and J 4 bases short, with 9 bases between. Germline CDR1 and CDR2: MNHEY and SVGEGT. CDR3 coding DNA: TGTGCCAGCAGTAACGACAGGTACAATGAGCAGTTCTTC. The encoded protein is CASSNDRYNEQFF.

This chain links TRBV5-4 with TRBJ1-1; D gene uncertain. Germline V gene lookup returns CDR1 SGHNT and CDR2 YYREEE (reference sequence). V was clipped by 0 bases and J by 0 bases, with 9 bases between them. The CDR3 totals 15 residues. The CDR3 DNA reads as TGTGCCAGCAGCTTGGGGGAGCTAATGAACACTGAAGCTTTCTTT. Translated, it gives CASSLGELMNTEAFF.